The present TCR beta chain was sequenced within a study of cytomegalovirus exposure and HLA in healthy donors. Findings and caveats of the study: For cytomegalovirus status, the classifier reportedly gave diagnoses with high specificity and sensitivity.

The PCR made use of 60 Vbeta and 13 Jbeta primers. Libraries were prepared by immunoSEQ multiplex PCR; TCRdb keeps only in-frame clonotypes and omits some of them. The table records 90,000 or so clones, about 77% of them present only once. Regarding this clone: Its antigen is not known.

With V trimmed by 6 bases and J by 8 bases, 6 bases remained unmatched. Per germline, CDR1 LNHDA and CDR2 SQIVND (reference sequence). This CDR3 region has 13 residues. This clonotype was obtained from a male donor in good health and CMV-seropositive. The chain combines TRBV19 with TRBJ2-2, with 7 bases lining up with TRBD1. The sample taken for sequencing was PBMCs. The CDR3 DNA follows: TGTGCCAGTAGCCTCCTCAGGGGGGGGGAGCTGTTTTTT. Translation: CASSLLRGGELFF.